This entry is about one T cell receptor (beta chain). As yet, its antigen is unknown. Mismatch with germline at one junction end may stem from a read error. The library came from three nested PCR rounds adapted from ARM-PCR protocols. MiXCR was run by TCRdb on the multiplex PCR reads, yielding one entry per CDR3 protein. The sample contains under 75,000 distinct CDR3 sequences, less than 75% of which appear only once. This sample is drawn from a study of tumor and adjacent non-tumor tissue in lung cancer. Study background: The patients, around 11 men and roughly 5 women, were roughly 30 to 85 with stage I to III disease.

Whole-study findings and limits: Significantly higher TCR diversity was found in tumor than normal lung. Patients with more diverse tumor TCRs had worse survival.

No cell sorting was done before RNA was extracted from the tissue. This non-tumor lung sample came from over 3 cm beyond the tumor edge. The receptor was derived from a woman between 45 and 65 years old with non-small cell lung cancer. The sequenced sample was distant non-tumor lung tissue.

The CDR3 loop is CANSLELAGVNEQFF. CDR3 in DNA: TGTGCCAACAGTTTGGAACTAGCGGGAGTCAATGAGCAGTTCTTC. The chain carries TRBV28 and TRBJ2-1; 11 bases match TRBD2. The CDR3 has 15 amino acids. The V gene's germline CDR1 is MDHEN and CDR2 SYDVKM.